These 20 T cell receptor beta chains originate from one sample sequenced in a study of CD8 T cells in ankylosing spondylitis. Overall study findings and caveats: Apparently characteristic of ankylosing spondylitis blood was a TCR beta motif (roughly eight highly homologous variants).

TCRdb reprocessed the 5' RACE reads via MiXCR and lists one record per CDR3 protein. The sample contains 500,000 or so distinct CDR3 sequences, approximately 5% of which appear only once. For these TCRs, the target antigens are not known. Material: blood, either unsorted or a sorted T cell fraction (not recorded which). These receptors originate from a male donor with ankylosing spondylitis.

This clonotype was seen ten or more times. The V and J genes are TRBV20-1 and TRBJ1-2; D is unresolved. The CDR3 is 11 amino acids. Deletions cut 6 bases from V and 2 bases from J, with 7 bases between. Germline V gene lookup returns CDR1 DFQATT and CDR2 SNEGSKA (reference sequence). This chain's CDR3 is CSAPFNYGYTF. The CDR3 bases are TGCAGTGCCCCCTTCAACTATGGCTACACCTTC.

This clonotype was observed many times. The chain links TRBV20-1 to TRBJ2-7; 9 nucleotides agree with TRBD1. The trim removed 3 bases at V and 4 bases at J, leaving 7 bases unmatched. The V gene's germline CDR1 is DFQATT and CDR2 SNEGSKA (reference sequence). This CDR3 has 14 amino acids. The CDR3, as DNA: TGCAGTGCTAGGCCGGGACAGGGTCGGTACGAGCAGTACTTC. Its protein product is CSARPGQGRYEQYF.

Regarding this clonotype: A single base separates this from a much larger clone, so it may be a read error. The chain links TRBV29-1 to TRBJ2-2; tentatively, D is TRBD1 or TRBD2 (5 bases each). The germline V and J ends were trimmed by 5 bases and 6 bases, with 7 bases remaining between them. The germline V gene has CDR1 SQVTM and CDR2 ANQGSEA. There are 11 residues in the CDR3. CDR3 amino acids: CSVLGAGELFF. CDR3 DNA: TGCAGCGTTCTGGGGGCCGGGGAGCTGTTTTTT.

This clonotype was seen more than once but under ten times. This chain uses TRBV4-3 with TRBJ2-1, with 8 bases identical to TRBD1. The CDR3 is made up of 16 amino acids. Germline assignment: CDR1 LGHNA and CDR2 YSLEER. J was trimmed by 0 bases and V by 3 bases; bases with no gene match: 4. CDR3 DNA sequence: TGCGCCAGCAGCCACGGGACAGGACCCTCCTACAATGAGCAGTTCTTC. Translated: CASSHGTGPSYNEQFF.

This clonotype was observed at least ten times. This sequence joins TRBV7-3 and TRBJ1-2; no clear D. V lost 1 base, J lost 6 bases, and 9 bases lay in between. The CDR3 covers 13 residues. Germline CDR1 and CDR2: SGHTA and FQGTGA. The CDR3 DNA is TGTGCCAGCAGCTTAAAGCCAAGTAATGGCTACACCTTC. Protein product: CASSLKPSNGYTF.

This clonotype has at least ten counts. The chain links TRBV20-1 to TRBJ2-3, with D possibly matching TRBD2 (6 bases). The CDR3 loop spans 15 amino acids. V was shortened by 0 bases and J by 5 bases, with 15 bases between the two germline ends. Germline V gene lookup returns CDR1 DFQATT and CDR2 SNEGSKA (reference sequence). The CDR3 nucleotides read TGCAGTGCTAGAGATTGGGGTCTAGCGAAAGATACGCAGTATTTT. As protein: CSARDWGLAKDTQYF.

The table lists this clonotype with many counts. The V gene is TRBV10-3, the J gene TRBJ2-5, with 12 bases lining up with TRBD2. The CDR3 length is 15 residues. From germline, CDR1 is ENHRY and CDR2 SYGVKD. V lost 6 bases, J lost 3 bases, and 5 bases stayed unmatched. CDR3 DNA: TGTGCCATCAGCCCAAGACTAGCGGGAGAAGAGACCCAGTACTTC. Translation gives CAISPRLAGEETQYF.

This clonotype has at least ten counts. One junction end does not reproduce the germline sequence, and a read error may be involved. The chain couples TRBV7-7 to TRBJ2-3; tentative D call: TRBD2 (6 bases). The CDR3 spans 14 residues. Germline loops: CDR1 SSHAT, CDR2 FNYEAQ (reference sequence). The CDR3 DNA reads as TGTGCTAGCAGCTCAACGGGAGAGTCAGATACGCAGTATTTT. Translation gives CASSSTGESDTQYF.

This clonotype was observed at least ten times. This chain uses TRBV6-5 with TRBJ1-2; D remains ambiguous. Trimming cost V 4 bases and J 4 bases, with 10 bases left between them. The CDR3 loop spans 13 amino acids. Germline V gene data show CDR1 as MNHEY and CDR2 as SVGAGI. This CDR3 reads CASSSQPIYGYTF. In nucleotides, the CDR3 is TGTGCCAGCAGTTCCCAGCCCATCTATGGCTACACCTTC.

This clonotype was picked up many times. The chain uses TRBV6-1 and TRBJ2-7, with TRBD2 matching 8 bases. CDR1 is MNHNS, CDR2 SASEGT, per germline. The junction had 11 bases not matched to a gene; V was cut back by 6 bases and J by 4 bases. The CDR3 has 15 amino acids. CDR3 loop: CASSSPPAGVYEQYF. As DNA, the CDR3 is TGTGCCAGCAGCTCCCCCCCAGCGGGAGTATACGAGCAGTACTTC.

Many counts were recorded for this clonotype. V and J are TRBV6-1 and TRBJ2-2; D is ambiguous. Trimming removed 4 bases at V and 5 bases at J, with 11 bases between. The CDR3 is 14 amino acids. Germline V CDR1 and CDR2: MNHNS, SASEGT. DNA for the CDR3: TGTGCCAGCAGTGCTTCCGTGGTTACCGGGGAGCTGTTTTTT. Its translation: CASSASVVTGELFF.

This clonotype was counted many times. This CDR3 is CASSFTGGGEQYF. The CDR3 DNA reads as TGTGCCAGCAGCTTCACAGGAGGAGGCGAGCAGTACTTC. The chain links TRBV7-9 to TRBJ2-7, with D perhaps matching TRBD1 or TRBD2 (5 bases each). Germline assignment: CDR1 SEHNR and CDR2 FQNEAQ (reference sequence). This CDR3 comprises 13 residues. Between the trimmed V and J ends, which lost 3 bases and 6 bases, there was a span of 12 bases.

This clonotype has a count of ten or more. V is TRBV15 and J is TRBJ1-4, with a possible D match to TRBD1 (5 bases). The V gene lost 0 bases and the J gene lost 12 bases, with 11 bases spanning the gap. CDR1 LNHNV and CDR2 YYDKDF come from the germline V gene (reference sequence). The CDR3 runs to 13 residues. The CDR3, as DNA: TGTGCCACCAGCAGAGATCCTGGGACGGAACTGTTTTTT. This sequence encodes CATSRDPGTELFF.

In this sample, this clonotype turned up many times. This chain links TRBV4-2 with TRBJ2-7; D is unclear. CDR3 length: 13 amino acids. Germline V gene data show CDR1 as LGHNA and CDR2 as YNFKEQ. With 4 bases removed from V and 0 bases from J, the gap between germline ends came to 7 bases. CDR3 DNA: TGTGCCAGCAGCCGTGGGGTCTCCTACGAGCAGTACTTC. The encoded protein is CASSRGVSYEQYF.

In this sample, this clonotype turned up many times. V usage is TRBV4-1 and J usage is TRBJ2-7; 9 bases are a match to TRBD2. This CDR3 has 15 residues. The trim removed 6 bases at V and 3 bases at J, leaving 9 bases unmatched. Germline V gene data show CDR1 as MGHRA and CDR2 as YSYEKL. CDR3 sequence reads: CASSWLAGPDYEQYF. The CDR3 DNA sequence: TGCGCCAGCAGTTGGCTAGCGGGGCCGGACTACGAGCAGTACTTC.

In this sample, this clonotype turned up many times. The rearrangement uses TRBV12-3 or TRBV12-4 and TRBJ1-1; D is uncertain. Deletions cut 2 bases from V and 1 base from J, with 5 bases between. The length of the CDR3 is 13 residues. The CDR3 bases are TGTGCCAGCAGTTTAAAGGGGAACACTGAAGCTTTCTTT. Its translation: CASSLKGNTEAFF.

Details on this clonotype: A much larger clone differs by one base, so this may be a read error. The V gene is TRBV12-3 or TRBV12-4, the J gene TRBJ1-5; no firm D call. The CDR3 is made up of 13 amino acids. The CDR3 coding sequence is TGTGCCGGCAGCCCTTGGGTAGAACAGCCCCAGCATTTT. It specifies CAGSPWVEQPQHF.

This clonotype came up many times. The chain uses TRBV7-2 and TRBJ1-2, with unresolved D. V lost 6 bases to trimming and J lost 3 bases, with 11 bases between them. CDR3 length: 13 residues. CDR1 SGHTA and CDR2 FQGNSA come from the germline V gene. CDR3 nucleotides: TGTGCCAGCAGGTTGACAAATTACTATGGCTACACCTTC. Translated, it gives CASRLTNYYGYTF.

In this sample, this clonotype turned up many times. The chain recombines TRBV15 with TRBJ2-3; 7 bases match TRBD1. The germline gives CDR1 LNHNV, CDR2 YYDKDF (reference sequence). The CDR3 is made up of 12 amino acids. The J segment lost 9 bases and the V segment lost 6 bases, leaving 6 bases of the junction unmatched. In DNA form, the CDR3 reads TGTGCCACCAGTGTCAGGGGGAACACGCAGTATTTT. Protein product: CATSVRGNTQYF. Using reference TRBV15 and TRBJ2-3 for the parts outside the CDR3, the full variable domain is DAMVIQNPRYQVTQFGKPVTLSCSQTLNHNVMYWYQQKSSQAPKLLFHYYDKDFNNEADTPDNFQSRRPNTSFCFLDIRSPGLGDTAMYLCATSVRGNTQYFGPGTRLTVL.

This clonotype was recorded at least ten times. The CDR3 DNA follows: TGTGCCAGCAGTTTCGAGACAGGGGTTTCACCCCTCCACTTT. Residues: CASSFETGVSPLHF. V gene TRBV27 combines with J gene TRBJ1-6; TRBD1 matches 8 bases. This CDR3 spans 14 amino acids. Germline trimming cut 3 bases from V and 9 bases from J; bases unmatched to any gene: 4. Germline-derived CDR1 and CDR2 are MNHEY and SMNVEV (reference sequence).